A single sample gave rise to the 29 T cell receptor beta chains below, sequenced in a study of T cells in Graves' hyperthyroidism and ophthalmopathy. TCR beta CDR3 regions were amplified from RNA. TCR CDR3 underwent first-round RT-PCR with the HTBI primer set. TCRdb independently ran MiXCR on the multiplex PCR reads; one entry per CDR3 protein. Counted here are hundreds of thousands of distinct CDR3 sequences, around 16% occurring once; the ten biggest clones make up roughly 8%. Input material: blood. The receptors shown here come from a woman aged 18 to 35 with Graves' hyperthyroidism.

The chain has TRBV20-1 and TRBJ2-1; TRBD2 matches 10 bases. Germline trimming cut 3 bases from V and 9 bases from J; bases unmatched to any gene: 11. CDR1 is DFQATT and CDR2 is SNEGSKA in the germline V gene (reference sequence). This CDR3 is built from 15 residues. Written as DNA, the CDR3 is TGCAGTGCTAGGGTTCTAGCGGGAGAACGCGGTGAGCAGTTCTTC. It translates to CSARVLAGERGEQFF.

This clonotype was counted ten times or more. V gene TRBV9 combines with J gene TRBJ2-1; D is possibly TRBD1 or TRBD2 (7 bases each). The CDR3 is made up of 16 amino acids. With 3 bases removed from V and 8 bases from J, the gap between germline ends came to 21 bases. Germline CDR1 is SGDLS and CDR2 is YYNGEE. CDR3 protein: CASSEGAAGEMDEQFF. The CDR3 coding sequence is TGTGCCAGCAGCGAGGGGGCGGCGGGAGAAATGGATGAGCAGTTCTTC.

CDR3: CASSGTALGTEAFF. The CDR3 DNA reads as TGTGCCAGCAGTGGGACAGCCTTGGGCACTGAAGCTTTCTTT. This chain links TRBV2 with TRBJ1-1; maybe TRBD1 (6 bases). The ends were cut back, 4 bases at V and 4 bases at J, with 13 bases in the middle. Germline assignment: CDR1 SNHLY and CDR2 FYNNEI. The CDR3 has 14 residues.

The sample holds many counts of this clonotype. The rearrangement links TRBV20-1 to TRBJ1-4; tentatively, D is TRBD1 (5 bases). With 4 bases removed from V and 7 bases from J, the gap between germline ends came to 13 bases. This CDR3 has 13 residues. CDR1 and CDR2 (germline): DFQATT, SNEGSKA (reference sequence). The CDR3: CSAKRQGVEKLFF. The DNA of the CDR3 is TGCAGTGCTAAAAGGCAGGGCGTTGAAAAACTGTTTTTT.

This clonotype was seen ten or more times. This chain uses TRBV24-1 with TRBJ1-5; D gene ambiguous. The germline V gene has CDR1 KGHDR and CDR2 SFDVKD. Trimming removed 5 bases from V and 6 bases from J, with 16 bases in between. CDR3 length: 15 amino acids. This CDR3 reads CATSAGWGNTQPQHF. The CDR3 region has the DNA TGTGCCACCAGTGCGGGGTGGGGTAACACTCAGCCCCAGCATTTT.

This clonotype was seen only a few times. The rearrangement links TRBV11-2 to TRBJ2-7; TRBD2 matches at 7 bases. Unmatched junction bases numbered 23, after V lost 11 bases and J lost 4 bases. This CDR3 contains 17 residues. The germline V gene encodes CDR1 SGHAT and CDR2 FQNNGV. The CDR3 spells CASSLITGTTRTYEQYF. In DNA, the CDR3 is TGTGCCTCCAGCCTTATCACCGGGACTACCCGAACTTACGAGCAGTACTTC.

Only a few counts were recorded for this clonotype. The rearrangement uses TRBV5-8 and TRBJ2-4; 8 bases are shared with TRBD1. The CDR3 totals 16 residues. The trim removed 1 base at V and 2 bases at J, leaving 5 bases unmatched. The germline V gene encodes CDR1 SGHTS and CDR2 YDEGEE. CDR3 nucleotides: TGTGCCAGCAGCTTGTCTCAGGGGGCCTCCAAAAACATTCAGTACTTC. The encoded protein is CASSLSQGASKNIQYF.

This clonotype was observed at least ten times. V gene TRBV12-3 or TRBV12-4 combines with J gene TRBJ1-1; D unresolved. The CDR3 is made up of 14 amino acids. Trimming pared 6 bases from V and 4 bases from J, leaving 15 bases between. The CDR3 DNA reads TGTGCCAGCAGCAACGGACGGGGAGGCACTGAAGCTTTCTTT. This gives the protein CASSNGRGGTEAFF.

This clonotype was counted many times. The chain uses TRBV11-3 and TRBJ1-1, with 7 bases aligning to TRBD1. Germline trimming cut 11 bases from V and 5 bases from J; bases unmatched to any gene: 8. The CDR3 runs 12 residues. Germline V CDR1 and CDR2: SGHNT, YENEEA. The CDR3 region is CAGNRGNTEAFF. The CDR3 DNA follows: TGTGCCGGAAACAGGGGAAATACTGAAGCTTTCTTT.

Comment on this clonotype: A much larger clonotype is one base distant, so this may be a read error. The chain combines TRBV20-1 with TRBJ2-7; D unresolved. Per germline, CDR1 DFQATT and CDR2 SNEGSKA (reference sequence). There are 13 residues in the CDR3. The CDR3 is CSARETDFYERYF. CDR3 coding DNA: TGCAGTGCTAGAGAAACGGATTTCTACGAGCGGTACTTC.

This clonotype was counted only a few times. The rearrangement uses TRBV13 and TRBJ2-2; D is uncertain. Looked up from germline, CDR1 is PRHDT and CDR2 is FYEKMQ (reference sequence). V gave up 6 bases and J gave up 4 bases, with 9 bases separating them. This CDR3 region has 13 residues. CDR3 region: CASRVLSTGELFF. The CDR3 nucleotides are TGTGCCAGCAGGGTACTCAGCACCGGGGAGCTGTTTTTT.

This clonotype has a count of ten or more. The CDR3 bases are TGCAGTGCTAGAGCGCTAGCGGACAATGAGCAGTTCTTC. Protein sequence: CSARALADNEQFF. The chain uses TRBV20-1 and TRBJ2-1, with 7 bases identical to TRBD2. The CDR3 loop spans 13 amino acids. CDR1 and CDR2 (germline): DFQATT, SNEGSKA (reference sequence). V lost 1 base, J lost 5 bases, and 2 bases stayed unmatched.

This clonotype occurred many times. The rearrangement links TRBV12-3 or TRBV12-4 to TRBJ1-5; D may be TRBD1 (5 bases). CDR3 length equals 15 residues. Trimming pared 3 bases from V and 2 bases from J, leaving 11 bases between. As DNA, the CDR3 is TGTGCCAGCAGTTTGGGGGACGCGGGCAATCAGCCCCAGCATTTT. This encodes CASSLGDAGNQPQHF.

This clonotype was counted at least ten times. The rearrangement links TRBV20-1 to TRBJ1-2, with D hard to call. CDR1 DFQATT and CDR2 SNEGSKA come from the germline V gene (reference sequence). CDR3 size: 12 residues. V lost 6 bases and J lost 8, with 16 bases in between. The CDR3 sequence: CSAPNQVGGYTF. Written as DNA, the CDR3 is TGCAGTGCCCCCAACCAGGTTGGAGGCTACACCTTC.

This clonotype was seen repeatedly, ten times or more. The rearrangement joins TRBV12-3 or TRBV12-4 to TRBJ2-5, with 12 nucleotides matching TRBD2. With V trimmed by 5 bases and J by 9 bases, 7 bases remained unmatched. The CDR3 sequence is 14 residues long. The CDR3, as DNA: TGTGCCAGCAGTCCTGGGACTAGCGGGTGGTCCCAGTACTTC. Translation gives CASSPGTSGWSQYF.

This clonotype occurred a few times. A much larger clone sits a single nucleotide away, making a read error possible. The chain is built from TRBV12-3 or TRBV12-4 and TRBJ1-5; D call uncertain. V lost 4 bases, J lost 3 bases, and 10 bases lay in between. The CDR3 is 14 residues long. As DNA, the CDR3 is TGTGCCAGCAGTTACCTCAATAACAATCAGCCCCAGCATTTT. It is translated as CASSYLNNNQPQHF.

This sequence joins TRBV19 and TRBJ2-2; 11 bases agree with TRBD1. The CDR3 covers 16 residues. Germline V CDR1 and CDR2: LNHDA, SQIVND (reference sequence). Trimming took 6 bases from V and 4 from J; bases not matched to a gene: 7. CDR3 amino acids: CASSGRDRGTTGELFF. CDR3 sequence (DNA): TGTGCCAGTAGCGGCCGGGACAGGGGGACCACCGGGGAGCTGTTTTTT. The full variable domain, its missing parts supplied by reference TRBV19 and TRBJ2-2, is DGGITQSPKYLFRKEGQNVTLSCEQNLNHDAMYWYRQDPGQGLRLIYYSQIVNDFQKGDIAEGYSVSREKKESFPLTVTSAQKNPTAFYLCASSGRDRGTTGELFFGEGSRLTVL.

A note on this clonotype: A much larger clone differs from this one at a single base, so this may be a read error. The chain is built from TRBV30 and TRBJ2-7; maybe TRBD1 (6 bases). Per germline, CDR1 GTSNPN and CDR2 SVGIG (reference sequence). This CDR3 has 13 residues. The V and J ends lost 1 base and 3 bases respectively, with 10 bases between them. CDR3 in DNA: TGTGCCTGGAGTGGACTACAGGGCTACGAGCAGTACTTC. Translated: CAWSGLQGYEQYF. Full variable domain (remainder filled in from reference TRBV30 and TRBJ2-7): SQTIHQWPATLVQPVGSPLSLECTVEGTSNPNLYWYRQAAGRGLQLLFYSVGIGQISSEVPQNLSASRPQDRQFILSSKKLLLSDSGFYLCAWSGLQGYEQYFGPGTRLTVT.

V usage is TRBV6-5 and J usage is TRBJ2-7; no clear D gene. The germline V gene encodes CDR1 MNHEY and CDR2 SVGAGI. Trimming left V 7 bases short and J 0 bases short, with 16 bases between. The CDR3 has 15 residues. DNA for the CDR3: TGTGCCAGCATCAACTACAGACGGAACTCCTACGAGCAGTACTTC. This codes for CASINYRRNSYEQYF.

V usage is TRBV30 and J usage is TRBJ1-5; D not resolved. The CDR3 runs to 13 residues. Germline V gene data show CDR1 as GTSNPN and CDR2 as SVGIG (reference sequence). Trimming took 1 base from V and 6 from J, leaving 10 bases between them. For the CDR3, the DNA is TGTGCCTGGAGTGCCCCGGGAACTCAGCCCCAGCATTTT. Translating it yields CAWSAPGTQPQHF.

This clonotype occurred many times. The chain is built from TRBV20-1 and TRBJ2-1; 10 nucleotides align to TRBD2. V was pared by 3 bases and J by 6 bases, with 11 bases of the junction left unmatched. Germline-derived CDR1 and CDR2 are DFQATT and SNEGSKA (reference sequence). CDR3 length: 16 amino acids. The CDR3 is CSASPAGGPIPNEQFF. DNA for the CDR3: TGCAGTGCTAGCCCAGCGGGAGGGCCGATTCCCAATGAGCAGTTCTTC.

The chain combines TRBV20-1 with TRBJ2-1, with 9 bases fitting TRBD1. Germline V gene sequence: CDR1 DFQATT, CDR2 SNEGSKA (reference sequence). The CDR3 spans 13 residues. After removal of 1 base from V and 8 bases from J, the junction contained 3 bases not matched to a gene. This CDR3 is CSARAGTGHEQFF. The CDR3 region has the DNA TGCAGTGCTAGAGCCGGGACAGGGCATGAGCAGTTCTTC.

The table lists this clonotype with many counts. V and J are TRBV7-9 and TRBJ2-7, with D unclear. CDR1 is SEHNR and CDR2 is FQNEAQ in the germline V gene (reference sequence). The V end was cut by 1 base, the J end by 2 bases, with 9 bases between. This CDR3 spans 14 amino acids. The CDR3 sequence is CASSLGRVPYEQYF. The DNA of the CDR3 is TGTGCCAGCAGCTTAGGGAGAGTCCCCTACGAGCAGTACTTC.

This clonotype showed up many times. V and J are TRBV2 and TRBJ2-3, with D tentatively TRBD1 (5 bases). Germline CDR1 SNHLY, CDR2 FYNNEI. This CDR3 region has 14 residues. V was trimmed by 0 bases and J by 6 bases, leaving 10 bases between them. Written as DNA, the CDR3 is TGTGCCAGCAGTGAAGCGGGGCCCCCCGATACGCAGTATTTT. Translated, it gives CASSEAGPPDTQYF.

This clonotype was counted at least ten times. The missing conserved phenylalanine or tryptophan at the end of this CDR3 makes a read error likely. V usage is TRBV20-1 and J usage is TRBJ2-3, with 7 bases that match TRBD2. Germline CDR1 is DFQATT and CDR2 is SNEGSKA (reference sequence). The CDR3 has 14 amino acids. Trimming cost V 5 bases and J 0 bases; bases outside gene matches: 5. The CDR3 loop reads CSAHSGSSTDTQYS. The CDR3 DNA follows: TGCAGTGCTCATAGCGGGTCTAGCACAGATACGCAGTATTCT.

This chain joins TRBV3-1 and TRBJ2-1; 15 nucleotides match TRBD2. The CDR3 consists of 15 residues. V lost 6 bases and J lost 11; bases outside the gene matches: 8. The germline V gene encodes CDR1 LGHDT and CDR2 YNNKEL (reference sequence). DNA for the CDR3: TGTGCCAGCAGATCGGGGACTAGCGGGAGGAGCCAGCAGTTCTTC. Amino acid sequence: CASRSGTSGRSQQFF.

To note about this clonotype: One end of the junction varies from germline; a read error may be responsible. The chain combines TRBV9 with TRBJ2-2; 7 nucleotides match TRBD2. Germline CDR1 is SGDLS and CDR2 is YYNGEE. The CDR3 covers 15 residues. This CDR3 is CASSVATSRSGEPFF. The CDR3 region has the DNA TGTGCCAGCAGCGTAGCAACTAGCAGGAGCGGGGAGCCGTTTTTT.

This chain connects TRBV19 to TRBJ1-1; D uncertain. V was cut by 5 bases and J by 4 bases, with 14 bases left in between. The CDR3 totals 14 residues. Germline V CDR1 and CDR2: LNHDA, SQIVND (reference sequence). CDR3 nucleotides: TGTGCCAGTAGTCGCTGGAGGGCGGTCACTGAAGCTTTCTTT. It specifies CASSRWRAVTEAFF.

This clonotype was seen many times. This chain uses TRBV28 with TRBJ2-7, with a possible D match to TRBD1 (6 bases). Trimming took off 3 bases at V and 3 bases at J, with 12 bases between the two ends. Germline values: CDR1 MDHEN, CDR2 SYDVKM. This CDR3 region has 14 residues. The DNA of the CDR3 is TGTGCCAGCAGTTTGGACCGGGACAACTACGAGCAGTACTTC. Amino acids: CASSLDRDNYEQYF.